Sequencing of this TCR beta chain was carried out in a study of cytomegalovirus exposure and HLA in healthy donors. Background on the study: The 120 million or so unique TCR beta sequences, from some 170 million T cells, were found by an earlier analysis.

PCR used 60 Vbeta primers and 13 Jbeta primers. Sequenced by immunoSEQ multiplex PCR; TCRdb stores in-frame clones only, minus some. The sample consists of 150,000 to 200,000 clones, 75% to 90% of them appearing once. Trimming took 2 bases from V and 0 from J, leaving 8 bases between them. This CDR3 has 15 residues. Germline V gives CDR1 LNHDA, CDR2 SQIVND (reference sequence). For this clone: Its antigen is still unknown.

Points from the study as a whole: Further analysis, carried out later, found HLA-associated TCR beta chains more clonally expanded than equally common other chains.

V usage is TRBV19 and J usage is TRBJ1-5; D call uncertain. This clonotype was obtained from a man aged 50 to 59 in good health and CMV-seropositive. Sequencing used PBMCs. The CDR3 loop reads CASSIKADSNQPQHF. The CDR3 nucleotides are TGTGCCAGTAGTATAAAAGCTGATAGCAATCAGCCCCAGCATTTT.